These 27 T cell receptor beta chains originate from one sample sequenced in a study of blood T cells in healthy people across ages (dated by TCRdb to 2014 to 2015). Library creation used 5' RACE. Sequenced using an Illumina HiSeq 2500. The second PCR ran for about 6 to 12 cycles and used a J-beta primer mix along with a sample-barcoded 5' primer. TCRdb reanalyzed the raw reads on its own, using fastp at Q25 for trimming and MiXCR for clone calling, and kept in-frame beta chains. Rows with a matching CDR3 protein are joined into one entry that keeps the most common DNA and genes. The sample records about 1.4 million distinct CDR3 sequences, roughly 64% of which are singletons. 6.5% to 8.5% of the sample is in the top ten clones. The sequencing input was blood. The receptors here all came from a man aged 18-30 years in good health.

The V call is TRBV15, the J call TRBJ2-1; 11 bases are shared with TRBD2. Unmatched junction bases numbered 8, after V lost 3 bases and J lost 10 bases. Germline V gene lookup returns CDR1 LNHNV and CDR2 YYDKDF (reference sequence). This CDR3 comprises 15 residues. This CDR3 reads CATSSGTSGEREQFF. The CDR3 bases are TGTGCCACCAGCAGCGGGACTAGCGGAGAACGGGAGCAGTTCTTC.

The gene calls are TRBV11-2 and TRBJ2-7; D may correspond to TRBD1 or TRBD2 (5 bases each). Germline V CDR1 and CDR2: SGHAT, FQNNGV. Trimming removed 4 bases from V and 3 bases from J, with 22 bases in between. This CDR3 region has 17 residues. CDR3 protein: CASSSSGHWGYNYEQYF. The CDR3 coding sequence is TGTGCCAGCAGCTCCAGCGGACATTGGGGTTACAACTACGAGCAGTACTTC.

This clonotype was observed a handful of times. CDR3 nucleotide sequence: TGCGCCAGCAGCTTGGCACCCTACCGCCATGGCTACACCTTC. It yields the protein CASSLAPYRHGYTF. V is TRBV5-1 and J is TRBJ1-2, with D unresolved. V was shortened by 0 bases and J by 6 bases, with 12 bases between the two germline ends. CDR1 SGHRS and CDR2 YFSETQ come from the germline V gene. CDR3 size: 14 residues.

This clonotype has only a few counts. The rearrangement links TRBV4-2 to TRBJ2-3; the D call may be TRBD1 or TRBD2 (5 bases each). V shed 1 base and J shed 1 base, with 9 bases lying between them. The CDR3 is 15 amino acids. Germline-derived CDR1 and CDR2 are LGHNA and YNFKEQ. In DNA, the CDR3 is TGTGCCAGCAGCCAAGGGGGACCCCGCACAGATACGCAGTATTTT. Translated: CASSQGGPRTDTQYF.

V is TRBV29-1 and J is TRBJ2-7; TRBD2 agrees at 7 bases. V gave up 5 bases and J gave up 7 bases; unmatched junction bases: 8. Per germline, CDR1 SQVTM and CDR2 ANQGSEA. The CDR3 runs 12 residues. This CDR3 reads CSVTPGGREQYF. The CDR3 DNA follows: TGCAGCGTTACCCCCGGGGGGAGGGAGCAGTACTTC.

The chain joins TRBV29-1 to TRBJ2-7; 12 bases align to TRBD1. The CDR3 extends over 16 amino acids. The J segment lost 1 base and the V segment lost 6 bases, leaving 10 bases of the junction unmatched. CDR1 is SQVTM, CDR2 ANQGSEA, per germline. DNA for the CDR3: TGCAGCGTCGCCGGGACAGGGGGCGGGAAATCCTACGAGCAGTACTTC. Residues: CSVAGTGGGKSYEQYF.

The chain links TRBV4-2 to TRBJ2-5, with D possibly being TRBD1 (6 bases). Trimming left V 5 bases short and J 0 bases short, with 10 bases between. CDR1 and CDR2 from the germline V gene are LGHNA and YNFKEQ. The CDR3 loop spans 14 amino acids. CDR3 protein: CASSGRDNQETQYF. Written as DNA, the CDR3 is TGTGCCAGCAGCGGCCGGGACAACCAAGAGACCCAGTACTTC.

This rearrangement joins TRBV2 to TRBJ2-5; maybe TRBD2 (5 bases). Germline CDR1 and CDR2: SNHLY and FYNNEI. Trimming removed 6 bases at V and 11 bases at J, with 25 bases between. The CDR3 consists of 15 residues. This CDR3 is CASSRRLDSYNEQYF. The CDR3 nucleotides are TGTGCCAGCAGCCGACGACTGGACTCCTACAATGAGCAGTACTTC. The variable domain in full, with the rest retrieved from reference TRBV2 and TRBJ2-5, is EPEVTQTPSHQVTQMGQEVILRCVPISNHLYFYWYRQILGQKVEFLVSFYNNEISEKSEIFDDQFSVERPDGSNFTLKIRSTKLEDSAMYFCASSRRLDSYNEQYFGPGTRLLVL.

The CDR3 region is CSARDSGTGDGETQYF. The DNA for the CDR3 is TGCAGTGCTAGAGACAGTGGGACAGGGGATGGAGAGACCCAGTACTTC. This chain connects TRBV20-1 to TRBJ2-4, with 10 bases identical to TRBD1. The J call could be wrong; TRBJ2-5 is a better fit for the DNA end. Per germline, CDR1 DFQATT and CDR2 SNEGSKA (reference sequence). The length of the CDR3 is 16 residues.

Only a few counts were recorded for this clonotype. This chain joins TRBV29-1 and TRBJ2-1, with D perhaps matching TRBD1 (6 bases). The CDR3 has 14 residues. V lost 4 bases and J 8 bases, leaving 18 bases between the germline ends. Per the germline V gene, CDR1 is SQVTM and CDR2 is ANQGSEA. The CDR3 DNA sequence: TGCAGCGTTGTCGGGACAACAGAGGTCTATGAGCAGTTCTTC. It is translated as CSVVGTTEVYEQFF.

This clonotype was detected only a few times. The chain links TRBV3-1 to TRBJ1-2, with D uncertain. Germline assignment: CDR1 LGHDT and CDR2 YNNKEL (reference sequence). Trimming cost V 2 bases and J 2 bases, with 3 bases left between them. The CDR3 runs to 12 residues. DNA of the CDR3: TGTGCCAGCAGCCAACTGAACTATGGCTACACCTTC. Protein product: CASSQLNYGYTF.

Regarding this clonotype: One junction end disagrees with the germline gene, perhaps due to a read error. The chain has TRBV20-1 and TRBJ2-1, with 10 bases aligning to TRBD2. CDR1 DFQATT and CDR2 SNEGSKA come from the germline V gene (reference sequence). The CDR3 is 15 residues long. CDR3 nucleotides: TGCAGTGCTAGGGATCTAGCGGGAGTATACAATGAGCGGTTCTTC. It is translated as CSARDLAGVYNERFF.

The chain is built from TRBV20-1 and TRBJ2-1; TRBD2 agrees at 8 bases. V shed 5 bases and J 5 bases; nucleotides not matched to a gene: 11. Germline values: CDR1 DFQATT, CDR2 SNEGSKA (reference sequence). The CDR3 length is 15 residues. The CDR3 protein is CSAPFAGLGDNEQFF. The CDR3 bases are TGCAGTGCTCCCTTCGCGGGACTAGGTGACAATGAGCAGTTCTTC.

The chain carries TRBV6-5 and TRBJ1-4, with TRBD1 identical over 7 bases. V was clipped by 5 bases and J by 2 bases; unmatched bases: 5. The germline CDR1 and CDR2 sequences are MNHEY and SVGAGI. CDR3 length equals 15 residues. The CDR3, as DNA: TGTGCCAGCAGTGCAACAGGGGCCACTAATGAAAAACTGTTTTTT. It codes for CASSATGATNEKLFF.

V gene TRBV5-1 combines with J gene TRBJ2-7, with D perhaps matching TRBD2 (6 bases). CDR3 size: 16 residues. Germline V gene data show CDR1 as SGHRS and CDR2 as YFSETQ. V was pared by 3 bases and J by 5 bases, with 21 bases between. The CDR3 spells CASSSSGTPDPHEQYF. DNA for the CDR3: TGCGCCAGCAGCTCCTCCGGGACTCCGGACCCCCACGAGCAGTACTTC.

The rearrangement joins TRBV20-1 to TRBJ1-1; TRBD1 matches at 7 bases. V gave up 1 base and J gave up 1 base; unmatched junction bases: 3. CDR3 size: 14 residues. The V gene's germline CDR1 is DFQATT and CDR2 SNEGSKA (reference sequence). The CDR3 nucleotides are TGCAGTGCTAGAGCAACAGGGGAGAACACTGAAGCTTTCTTT. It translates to CSARATGENTEAFF.

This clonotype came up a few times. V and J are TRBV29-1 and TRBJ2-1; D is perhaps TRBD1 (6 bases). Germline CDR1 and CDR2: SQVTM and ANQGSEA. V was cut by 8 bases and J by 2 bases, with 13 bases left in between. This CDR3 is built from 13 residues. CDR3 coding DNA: TGCAGCTCCCCTAGGACAGCCTACAATGAGCAGTTCTTC. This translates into CSSPRTAYNEQFF.

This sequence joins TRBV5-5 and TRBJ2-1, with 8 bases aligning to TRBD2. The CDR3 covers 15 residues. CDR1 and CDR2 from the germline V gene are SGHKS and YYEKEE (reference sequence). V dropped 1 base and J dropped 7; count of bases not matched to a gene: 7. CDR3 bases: TGTGCCAGCAGCTTGTGGGGTAGCGGGAAAAATGAGCAGTTCTTC. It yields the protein CASSLWGSGKNEQFF.

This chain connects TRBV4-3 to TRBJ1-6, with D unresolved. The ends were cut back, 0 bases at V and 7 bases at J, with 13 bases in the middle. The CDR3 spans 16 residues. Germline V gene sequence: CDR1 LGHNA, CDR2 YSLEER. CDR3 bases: TGCGCCAGCAGCCAAGATTCAGGCAGTTGGAATTCACCCCTCCACTTT. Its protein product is CASSQDSGSWNSPLHF.

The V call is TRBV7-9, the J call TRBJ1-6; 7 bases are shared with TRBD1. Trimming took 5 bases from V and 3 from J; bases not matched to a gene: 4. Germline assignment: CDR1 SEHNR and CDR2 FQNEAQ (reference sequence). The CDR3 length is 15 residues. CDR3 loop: CASSRGTDYNSPLHF. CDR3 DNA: TGTGCCAGCAGCCGCGGGACAGACTATAATTCACCCCTCCACTTT.

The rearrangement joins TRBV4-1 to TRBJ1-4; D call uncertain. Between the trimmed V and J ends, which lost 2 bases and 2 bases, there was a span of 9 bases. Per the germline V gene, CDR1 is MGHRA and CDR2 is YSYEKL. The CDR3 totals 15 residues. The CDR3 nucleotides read TGCGCCAGCAGCCAAAGTATTTCGACTAATGAAAAACTGTTTTTT. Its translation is CASSQSISTNEKLFF.

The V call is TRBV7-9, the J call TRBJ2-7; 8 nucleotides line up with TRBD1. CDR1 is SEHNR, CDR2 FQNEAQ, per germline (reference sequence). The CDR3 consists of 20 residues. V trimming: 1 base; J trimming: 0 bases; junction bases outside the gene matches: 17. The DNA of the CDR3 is TGTGCCAGCAGCTTAGTGCCACCCGCCCGACAGGGGATAAGCTCCTACGAGCAGTACTTC. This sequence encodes CASSLVPPARQGISSYEQYF.

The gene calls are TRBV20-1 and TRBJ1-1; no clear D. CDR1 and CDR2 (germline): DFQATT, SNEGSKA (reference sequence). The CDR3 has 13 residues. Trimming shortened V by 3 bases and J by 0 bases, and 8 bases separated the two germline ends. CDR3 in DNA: TGCAGTGCTAGCGAAAGCATGAACACTGAAGCTTTCTTT. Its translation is CSASESMNTEAFF.

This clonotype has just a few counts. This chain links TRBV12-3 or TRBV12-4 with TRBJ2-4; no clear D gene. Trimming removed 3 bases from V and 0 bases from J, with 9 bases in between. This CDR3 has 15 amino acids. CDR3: CASSFGQLAKNIQYF. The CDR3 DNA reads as TGTGCCAGCAGTTTTGGGCAGCTAGCCAAAAACATTCAGTACTTC.

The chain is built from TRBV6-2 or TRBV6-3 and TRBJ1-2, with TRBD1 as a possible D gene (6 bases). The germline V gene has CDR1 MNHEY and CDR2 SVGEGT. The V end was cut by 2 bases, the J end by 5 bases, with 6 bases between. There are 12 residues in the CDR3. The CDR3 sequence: CASSYGQYGYTF. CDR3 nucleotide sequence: TGTGCCAGCAGTTACGGACAGTATGGCTACACCTTC.

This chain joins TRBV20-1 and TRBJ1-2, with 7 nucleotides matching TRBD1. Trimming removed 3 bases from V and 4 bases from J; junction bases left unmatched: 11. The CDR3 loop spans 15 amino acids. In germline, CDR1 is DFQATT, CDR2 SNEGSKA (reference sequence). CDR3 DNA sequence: TGCAGTGCTAGGAATCCGGGACAGAGACTCTATGGCTACACCTTC. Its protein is CSARNPGQRLYGYTF.

The CDR3 DNA follows: TGTGCCAGCAGCTTAGGGGGGGTTAGCAATCAGCCCCAGCATTTT. This encodes CASSLGGVSNQPQHF. The chain has TRBV7-2 and TRBJ1-5, with D possibly TRBD1 on 5 matching bases. V was pared by 1 base and J by 0 bases, with 7 bases between. The CDR3 runs to 15 residues. CDR1 and CDR2 from the germline V gene are SGHTA and FQGNSA.